This T cell receptor (beta chain) was obtained from a study of blood T cells in healthy people across ages. Findings and caveats of the study: Roughly linear age-related decline in beta diversity appeared, significant by age around 40. The diversity estimates, figures obtained from one million T cells, were considered underestimates.

A sample-barcoded 5' primer and a J-beta primer mix were used in a second PCR of about 7 to 11 cycles. TCRdb itself ran the 5' RACE reads through MiXCR, one entry per CDR3 protein. The sample holds over 700,000 distinct CDR3 sequences; 20% to 25% are singletons and the top ten take 9.4%. Trimming at V came to 2 bases and at J to 6 bases, leaving 4 bases not matched to a gene. CDR3 size: 14 residues. CDR1 and CDR2 (germline): KGHSH, LQKENI. On this clonotype: What it binds is unknown.

This same sample was also part of a study on T cells of mothers and their children. From that paper: Sequencing got over 8 million TCR beta CDR3 reads from each mother and several million from each child.

Source material: blood. The TCR comes from a boy aged 5-17 years in good health. The chain joins TRBV18 to TRBJ1-5; TRBD1 matches at 7 bases. The CDR3 coding sequence is TGTGCCAGCTCACCAACTGACAGGGCTCAGCCCCAGCATTTT. Its protein product is CASSPTDRAQPQHF. The entire variable domain, with the rest obtained from reference TRBV18 and TRBJ1-5, is as follows: NAGVMQNPRHLVRRRGQEARLRCSPMKGHSHVYWYRQLPEEGLKFMVYLQKENIIDESGMPKERFSAEFPKEGPSILRIQQVVRGDSAAYFCASSPTDRAQPQHFGDGTRLSIL.